These T cell receptor beta chains were read from a single sample in a study of cytomegalovirus exposure and HLA in healthy donors. Libraries were prepared by immunoSEQ multiplex PCR; TCRdb keeps only in-frame clonotypes and omits some of them. The sample's table shows roughly 58,000 clones. The specimen sequenced was PBMCs. The source of these receptors is a woman aged 45 to 65 in good health and CMV-seropositive. Both conserved end residues are part of each CDR3.

>TRBV10-2|TRBJ1-2
CASSENTRSGYTF
>TRBV14|TRBJ1-1
CASSPGTGVWDTEAFF
>TRBV7-9|TRBJ1-4
CASSLVGGTEKLFF
>TRBV27|TRBJ1-2
CASSRNSGQESGYTF
>TRBV7-9|TRBJ2-7
CASSLTVSSYEQYF
>TRBV4-1|TRBJ2-7
CASSPRGGSYEQYF
>TRBV19|TRBJ2-7
CASSNGAGGSEQYF
>TRBV19|TRBJ2-1
CASSIGGGNEQFF
>TRBV7-2|TRBJ1-6
CASSPGTGPNDSPLHF
>TRBV18|TRBJ2-7
CASSPLDRAYEQYF
>TRBV14|TRBJ1-1
CASSHLGGTEAFF
>TRBV4-1|TRBJ2-2
CASSQVGGTGELFF
>TRBV27|TRBJ1-1
CASSPGQGDTEAFF
>TRBV6-6|TRBJ1-6
CASSTTISPLHF
>TRBV4-1|TRBJ2-5
CASSRQVQETQYF
>TRBV5-4|TRBJ2-3
CAAGGAGTDTQYF
>TRBV25-1|TRBJ1-3
CASSEYGSSGNTIYF
>TRBV19|TRBJ2-1
CASSRLANEQFF
>TRBV5-1|TRBJ2-6
CASSSGDPGANVLTF
>TRBV9|TRBJ2-4
CASSIMDSTGAKNIQYF
>TRBV28|NA
CASGSGRGAYEQYF
>TRBV7-9|TRBJ2-7
CASSLPGAGGYEQYF
>TRBV7-3|TRBJ1-1
CASSLLGTGGVRGTEAFF
>TRBV27|TRBJ2-1
CASSLAGVVLSEQFF
>TRBV6-5|TRBJ2-1
CASSFRRQRGNEQFF
>TRBV19|TRBJ1-1
CASSIDPRENTEAFF
>TRBV19|TRBJ1-5
CASSIVAGGRQPQHF
>TRBV19|TRBJ1-3
CASSFLGGSGNTIYF
>TRBV6-6|TRBJ2-6
CASSYSGSGANVLTF
>TRBV4-2|TRBJ1-3
CASSQEFGGARNTIYF
>TRBV9|TRBJ2-2
CASSSSGRNTGELFF
>TRBV30|TRBJ1-2
CAWDRDYGYTF
>TRBV13|TRBJ1-2
CASSTGGAGHVYTF
>TRBV6-5|TRBJ1-1
CASSFDRGMNTEAFF
>TRBV4-1|TRBJ2-7
CASSQERTSGRFAYEQYF
>TRBV27|TRBJ1-2
CASSGWDSRYGYTF
>TRBV5-1|TRBJ1-2
CASSLAITDRAYGYTF